Below are 17 T cell receptor beta chains sequenced from a single sample in a study of blood T cell repertoires in COVID-19. Produced via immunoSEQ multiplex PCR; TCRdb's table is partial and in-frame only. Among 90,000 to 120,000 clones listed, 80% to 90% were seen once. The sequenced sample consisted of peripheral blood. These receptors all come from a man between 45 and 60 years old with acute or convalescent COVID-19.

The V call is TRBV5-4, the J call TRBJ2-5, with D possibly matching TRBD2 (6 bases). The V gene's germline CDR1 is SGHNT and CDR2 YYREEE (reference sequence). V was clipped by 4 bases and J by 4 bases, with 11 bases between them. The CDR3 consists of 13 residues. The CDR3 reads CASSTRGTETQYF. The CDR3 bases are TGTGCCAGCAGCACGCGGGGCACAGAGACCCAGTACTTC.

This clone came up once. The CDR3, as DNA: TGTGCCAGCAGCGGGGGTTACGGATCTCCGGGCACAGATACGCAGTATTTT. This gives the protein CASSGGYGSPGTDTQYF. The chain uses TRBV28 and TRBJ2-3; D is perhaps TRBD2 (6 bases). This CDR3 spans 17 amino acids. The germline gives CDR1 MDHEN, CDR2 SYDVKM. V shed 6 bases and J shed 1 base, with 20 bases lying between them.

The CDR3 DNA follows: TGTGCCATCAGTTATACTAGCGAGCTCTACGAGCAGTACTTC. It yields the protein CAISYTSELYEQYF. The rearrangement uses TRBV10-3 and TRBJ2-7; TRBD2 aligns across 7 bases. The germline V gene has CDR1 ENHRY and CDR2 SYGVKD. The V and J ends lost 5 bases and 3 bases, in that order; junction bases with no gene match: 7. The CDR3 totals 14 residues.

This chain connects TRBV3-1 (or the pseudogene TRBV3-2) to TRBJ2-1; D is unclear. V lost 5 bases, J lost 6 bases, and 14 bases lay in between. This CDR3 is 14 amino acids long. The V gene's germline CDR1 is LGHDT and CDR2 YNNKEL (reference sequence). The CDR3 sequence is CASSSGSFVNEQFF. The DNA of the CDR3 is TGTGCCAGCAGCTCCGGGTCCTTCGTCAATGAGCAGTTCTTC.

The chain combines TRBV11-2 with TRBJ2-7; TRBD2 might be the D (6 bases). This CDR3 spans 13 amino acids. CDR1 is SGHAT, CDR2 FQNNGV, per germline. Between the trimmed V and J ends, which lost 1 base and 4 bases, there was a span of 8 bases. The CDR3 sequence is CASSLVRGYEQYF. CDR3 nucleotides: TGTGCCAGCAGCTTAGTTCGGGGGTACGAGCAGTACTTC.

V and J are TRBV10-3 and TRBJ2-7; 7 bases line up with TRBD1. CDR3 length: 14 amino acids. The germline gives CDR1 ENHRY, CDR2 SYGVKD. Unmatched junction bases numbered 2, after V lost 3 bases and J lost 0 bases. The CDR3 DNA follows: TGTGCCATCAGTGAACGGGACAGCTCCTACGAGCAGTACTTC. Its translation: CAISERDSSYEQYF.

This clone has just one count. The rearrangement uses TRBV9 and TRBJ2-1; D unclear. V dropped 0 bases and J dropped 7 bases, with 23 bases sitting between them. The germline CDR1 and CDR2 sequences are SGDLS and YYNGEE. There are 18 residues in the CDR3. The CDR3 DNA follows: TGTGCCAGCAGCGTAGCCGGCCCCCCATGGAAGGCTAGGAATGAGCAGTTCTTC. Its protein is CASSVAGPPWKARNEQFF.

This chain links TRBV28 with TRBJ2-2; D ambiguous. The V gene's germline CDR1 is MDHEN and CDR2 SYDVKM. CDR3 length: 12 amino acids. V lost 9 bases and J 6 bases, leaving 11 bases between the germline ends. CDR3 nucleotide sequence: TGTGCCAGTCAGAGGTTTGCCGGGGAGCTGTTTTTT. This sequence encodes CASQRFAGELFF.

The chain carries TRBV11-2 and TRBJ2-7, with 7 positions matching TRBD1. The V gene's germline CDR1 is SGHAT and CDR2 FQNNGV. The CDR3 spans 14 residues. Losses at the gene ends were 3 bases for V and 1 base for J; bases not matched to a gene: 3. DNA for the CDR3: TGTGCCAGCAGCTTCCCGGACAGGTCCTACGAGCAGTACTTC. Its protein product is CASSFPDRSYEQYF.

The gene calls are TRBV2 and TRBJ2-7; 8 positions match TRBD1. The CDR3 has 14 residues. The germline CDR1 and CDR2 sequences are SNHLY and FYNNEI. J gave up 2 bases and V 7 bases, and 7 bases lay outside the gene matches. CDR3 nucleotide sequence: TGTGCCAGCACCTACAGACAGGGGCCCTACGAGCAGTACTTC. Residues: CASTYRQGPYEQYF.

The CDR3 protein is CASSGLAGGPYEQYF. The CDR3 DNA follows: TGTGCCAGCTCCGGACTAGCGGGAGGTCCGTACGAGCAGTACTTC. V and J are TRBV14 and TRBJ2-7; TRBD2 matches 14 bases. This CDR3 is 15 amino acids long. From germline, CDR1 is SGHDN and CDR2 FVKESK. Losses at the gene ends were 8 bases for V and 4 bases for J; bases not matched to a gene: 7.

The table lists this clone with a few counts. J is TRBJ2-7 and V is TRBV18; D remains ambiguous. V gave up 5 bases and J gave up 7 bases, with 9 bases separating them. The germline gives CDR1 KGHSH, CDR2 LQKENI. The CDR3 has 11 amino acids. The CDR3 coding sequence is TGTGCCAGCTCATCCAGAGGTGAGCAGTACTTC. This encodes CASSSRGEQYF. The full variable domain, its missing parts supplied by reference TRBV18 and TRBJ2-7, is NAGVMQNPRHLVRRRGQEARLRCSPMKGHSHVYWYRQLPEEGLKFMVYLQKENIIDESGMPKERFSAEFPKEGPSILRIQQVVRGDSAAYFCASSSRGEQYFGPGTRLTVT.

The V and J genes are TRBV5-4 and TRBJ1-4; TRBD1 might be the D (6 bases). The CDR3 covers 15 residues. Trimming shortened V by 2 bases and J by 8 bases, and 16 bases separated the two germline ends. CDR1 and CDR2 (germline): SGHNT, YYREEE (reference sequence). CDR3 in DNA: TGTGCCAGCAGCTTCATGGGGGGAGGGGGAGAAAAACTGTTTTTT. This gives the protein CASSFMGGGGEKLFF.

The rearrangement links TRBV7-9 to TRBJ2-5; perhaps TRBD1 as D (6 bases). The CDR3 consists of 14 residues. V lost 8 bases, J lost 5 bases, and 18 bases lay in between. Germline CDR1 SEHNR, CDR2 FQNEAQ (reference sequence). CDR3 bases: TGTGCCAGCCGCCCTGGGACACTGATCGAGACCCAGTACTTC. This translates into CASRPGTLIETQYF.

On this clone itself: In the same sample, other DNA sequences code for this CDR3. The chain has TRBV29-1 and TRBJ2-1; 8 bases match TRBD2. The V gene end was trimmed by 2 bases and the J gene end by 10 bases; junction bases not matched to a gene: 13. Germline values: CDR1 SQVTM, CDR2 ANQGSEA. The CDR3 is 15 amino acids. For the CDR3, the DNA is TGCAGCGTTGAACTATATACCGGGGGCGGGGGGGAGCAGTTCTTC. It is translated as CSVELYTGGGGEQFF.

CDR3 region: CASSPGLADEETQYF. The CDR3 region has the DNA TGTGCCAGTAGTCCGGGACTAGCGGATGAAGAGACCCAGTACTTC. The chain has TRBV19 and TRBJ2-5; 11 nucleotides agree with TRBD2. The V gene end was trimmed by 5 bases and the J gene end by 3 bases; junction bases not matched to a gene: 5. CDR3 size: 15 residues. The germline CDR1 and CDR2 sequences are LNHDA and SQIVND (reference sequence). Full variable domain (rest looked up from reference TRBV19 and TRBJ2-5): DGGITQSPKYLFRKEGQNVTLSCEQNLNHDAMYWYRQDPGQGLRLIYYSQIVNDFQKGDIAEGYSVSREKKESFPLTVTSAQKNPTAFYLCASSPGLADEETQYFGPGTRLLVL.

The chain recombines TRBV2 with TRBJ1-4, with 9 positions matching TRBD1. With V trimmed by 5 bases and J by 5 bases, 3 bases remained unmatched. CDR1 is SNHLY, CDR2 FYNNEI, per germline. CDR3 length equals 14 residues. The CDR3 sequence: CASSLGQGNEKLFF. CDR3 bases: TGTGCCAGCAGTCTGGGACAGGGAAATGAAAAACTGTTTTTT. Supplemented by reference TRBV2 and TRBJ1-4, the full variable domain reads EPEVTQTPSHQVTQMGQEVILRCVPISNHLYFYWYRQILGQKVEFLVSFYNNEISEKSEIFDDQFSVERPDGSNFTLKIRSTKLEDSAMYFCASSLGQGNEKLFFGSGTQLSVL.